A selection of T cell receptor beta chains follows, all from one sample in a study of blood T cell repertoires in COVID-19. The data were produced by immunoSEQ multiplex PCR, yet TCRdb's version contains in-frame clones alone and is incomplete. The sample carries 55,000 to 75,000 clones, approximately 89% recorded once. Input material: peripheral blood. The receptors stem from a human donor in a cohort sampled during active COVID-19. Each CDR3 is given with its conserved first and last residue. D genes are given only for firm matches. Clone size appears in some rows only: once, few, many, or a class for an expanded clone.

V: TRBV5-1
J: TRBJ2-7
D: NA
size: NA
CDR3: CASSLASGEAYEQYF
DNA: TGCGCCAGCAGCTTGGCCTCGGGGGAGGCTTACGAGCAGTACTTC

V: TRBV25-1
J: TRBJ1-6
D: NA
size: NA
CDR3: CASSEYGQPAGSPLHF
DNA: TGTGCCAGCAGTGAATATGGGCAGCCTGCTGGTTCACCCCTCCACTTT

V: TRBV11-2
J: TRBJ1-1
D: NA
size: NA
CDR3: CASSLANLPGQDRSSGAFF
DNA: TGTGCCAGCAGCTTAGCGAATTTGCCAGGCCAAGATCGATCCTCTGGAGCTTTCTTT

V: TRBV7-8
J: TRBJ1-2
D: TRBD1
size: NA
CDR3: CASSLGRTTGSYGYTF
DNA: TGTGCCAGCAGCCTAGGCCGTACGACAGGGAGCTATGGCTACACCTTC

V: TRBV29-1
J: TRBJ2-7
D: NA
size: NA
CDR3: CSVEGRDEQYF
DNA: TGCAGCGTTGAAGGCAGGGACGAGCAGTACTTC

V: TRBV11-2
J: TRBJ2-7
D: NA
size: NA
CDR3: CASSRTPVDEQYF
DNA: TGTGCCAGCAGCCGGACACCCGTCGACGAGCAGTACTTC

V: TRBV18
J: TRBJ1-4
D: TRBD1
size: NA
CDR3: CASSFTGERTNEKLFF
DNA: TGTGCCAGCTCATTTACAGGGGAGAGGACTAATGAAAAACTGTTTTTT

V: TRBV6-5
J: TRBJ2-7
D: TRBD1
size: NA
CDR3: CASSSGTGGYEQYF
DNA: TGTGCCAGCAGTAGTGGGACAGGAGGCTACGAGCAGTACTTC

V: TRBV9
J: TRBJ1-1
D: NA
size: once
CDR3: CASSVTWRGNTEAFF
DNA: TGTGCCAGCAGCGTGACTTGGAGAGGGAACACTGAAGCTTTCTTT

V: TRBV6-6
J: TRBJ1-5
D: TRBD1
size: NA
CDR3: CASTGGNQPQHF
DNA: TGTGCCAGTACAGGGGGCAATCAGCCCCAGCATTTT

V: TRBV14
J: TRBJ2-7
D: NA
size: NA
CDR3: CATGGSSYEQYF
DNA: TGTGCCACAGGGGGGAGCTCCTACGAGCAGTACTTC

V: TRBV29-1
J: TRBJ2-7
D: NA
size: NA
CDR3: CSVLSTGSYEQYF
DNA: TGCAGCGTGTTATCGACGGGCTCCTACGAGCAGTACTTC

V: TRBV6-5
J: TRBJ1-2
D: NA
size: once
CDR3: CASSEKRVVDGYTF
DNA: TGTGCCAGCAGCGAGAAGAGGGTGGTCGATGGCTACACCTTC

V: TRBV28
J: TRBJ1-6
D: NA
size: NA
CDR3: CASSSPWRGWYNSPLHF
DNA: TGTGCCAGCAGTTCCCCCTGGAGGGGATGGTATAATTCACCCCTCCACTTT

V: TRBV9
J: TRBJ2-7
D: NA
size: NA
CDR3: CASSVGLADSYEQYF
DNA: TGTGCCAGCAGCGTAGGGTTAGCGGACTCCTACGAGCAGTACTTC

V: TRBV7-9
J: TRBJ1-6
D: NA
size: NA
CDR3: CASSLEGDNSPLHF
DNA: TGTGCCAGCAGCTTAGAAGGGGATAATTCACCCCTCCACTTT

V: TRBV6-5
J: TRBJ1-1
D: NA
size: few
CDR3: CASSYSSSYTEAFF
DNA: TGTGCCAGCAGTTACTCTTCCAGTTACACTGAAGCTTTCTTT

V: TRBV2
J: TRBJ2-7
D: TRBD2
size: NA
CDR3: CASSGSGGPYEQYF
DNA: TGTGCCAGCAGTGGGTCGGGGGGGCCCTACGAGCAGTACTTC

V: TRBV6-1
J: TRBJ2-1
D: TRBD2
size: NA
CDR3: CASSDPSGVSSYNEQFF
DNA: TGTGCCAGCAGTGACCCTAGCGGGGTCAGCTCCTACAATGAGCAGTTCTTC

V: TRBV5-1
J: TRBJ2-5
D: TRBD2
size: NA
CDR3: CASSTSGGRETQYF
DNA: TGCGCCAGCAGCACTAGCGGGGGGCGAGAGACCCAGTACTTC

V: TRBV4-2
J: TRBJ2-2
D: NA
size: NA
CDR3: CASSQVTGELFF
DNA: TGTGCCAGCAGCCAAGTAACCGGGGAGCTGTTTTTT

V: TRBV15
J: TRBJ2-7
D: TRBD1
size: NA
CDR3: CATSRTRDSRFYEQYF
DNA: TGTGCCACCAGCAGAACCAGGGACAGTAGGTTCTACGAGCAGTACTTC

V: TRBV4-1
J: TRBJ1-2
D: NA
size: NA
CDR3: CASSPGVGYGYTF
DNA: TGCGCCAGCAGCCCAGGGGTTGGGTATGGCTACACCTTC

V: TRBV27
J: TRBJ2-7
D: NA
size: NA
CDR3: CASSLSTAYEQYF
DNA: TGTGCCAGCAGTTTATCGACAGCCTACGAGCAGTACTTC

V: TRBV11-2
J: TRBJ1-3
D: TRBD1
size: NA
CDR3: CASSLGKTGNSGNTIYF
DNA: TGTGCCAGCAGCTTAGGCAAGACAGGGAACTCTGGAAACACCATATATTTT

V: TRBV2
J: TRBJ1-1
D: TRBD1
size: NA
CDR3: CASNRDRGGTENTEAFF
DNA: TGTGCCAGCAACCGGGACAGGGGTGGAACTGAAAACACTGAAGCTTTCTTT

V: TRBV2
J: TRBJ2-7
D: NA
size: NA
CDR3: CASSERTLF
DNA: TGTGCCAGCAGTGAACGGACTCTTTTC

V: TRBV25-1
J: TRBJ2-7
D: TRBD1
size: NA
CDR3: CASSARDRRPGKQYF
DNA: TGTGCCAGCAGTGCCCGGGACAGGCGTCCGGGGAAGCAGTACTTC

V: TRBV5-4
J: TRBJ1-2
D: NA
size: NA
CDR3: CASSLARRVDYGYTF
DNA: TGTGCCAGCAGCTTGGCCCGCAGGGTGGACTATGGCTACACCTTC

V: TRBV5-1
J: TRBJ1-1
D: NA
size: NA
CDR3: CASSQTRVRSTEAFF
DNA: TGCGCCAGCAGCCAGACTAGGGTTCGAAGCACTGAAGCTTTCTTT

V: TRBV6-6
J: TRBJ2-7
D: TRBD1
size: NA
CDR3: CASVRDRVSEQYF
DNA: TGTGCCAGCGTCCGGGACAGGGTGTCCGAGCAGTACTTC

V: TRBV4-2
J: TRBJ1-6
D: NA
size: NA
CDR3: CASSQVRSYNSPLHF
DNA: TGTGCCAGCAGCCAAGTTCGTTCCTATAATTCACCCCTCCACTTT

V: TRBV7-2
J: TRBJ1-5
D: NA
size: NA
CDR3: CASSLNRLRGQPQHF
DNA: TGTGCCAGCAGCTTAAACCGATTGAGAGGGCAGCCCCAGCATTTT

V: TRBV2
J: TRBJ1-5
D: TRBD1
size: NA
CDR3: CASTGQGNQPQHF
DNA: TGTGCCAGCACGGGACAGGGGAATCAGCCCCAGCATTTT

V: TRBV29-1
J: TRBJ2-7
D: TRBD1
size: NA
CDR3: CSVEPTGTGDEQYF
DNA: TGCAGCGTTGAACCGACCGGGACAGGGGACGAGCAGTACTTC

V: TRBV7-2
J: TRBJ1-5
D: TRBD1
size: NA
CDR3: CASSLQQGGSNQPQHF
DNA: TGTGCCAGCAGCCTACAACAGGGGGGAAGCAATCAGCCCCAGCATTTT

V: TRBV9
J: TRBJ1-2
D: TRBD1
size: NA
CDR3: CASSTRRTGGDYGYTF
DNA: TGTGCCAGCAGCACCCGCCGGACAGGGGGGGACTATGGCTACACCTTC

V: TRBV28
J: TRBJ1-1
D: TRBD1
size: NA
CDR3: CASSLQGALVGAFF
DNA: TGTGCCAGCAGTTTACAGGGGGCGCTAGTTGGAGCTTTCTTT

V: TRBV25-1
J: TRBJ2-6
D: NA
size: NA
CDR3: CASSDRGSGANVLTF
DNA: TGTGCCAGCAGTGACCGCGGCTCTGGGGCCAACGTCCTGACTTTC

V: TRBV30
J: TRBJ1-6
D: NA
size: few
CDR3: CAWSSGGSSYNSPLHF
DNA: TGTGCCTGGAGTAGCGGGGGGAGCTCCTATAATTCACCCCTCCACTTT

V: TRBV11-2
J: TRBJ1-1
D: NA
size: NA
CDR3: CASSSSRWGVGKTEAFF
DNA: TGTGCCAGCAGCTCCTCTAGGTGGGGCGTAGGGAAAACTGAAGCTTTCTTT

V: TRBV4-2
J: TRBJ1-5
D: NA
size: once
CDR3: CASSQDWNRFNQPQHF
DNA: TGTGCCAGCAGCCAAGATTGGAACAGGTTCAACCAGCCCCAGCATTTT

V: TRBV27
J: TRBJ2-4
D: TRBD1
size: NA
CDR3: CASSMTGGRGNIQYF
DNA: TGTGCCAGCAGCATGACAGGGGGTAGGGGGAACATTCAGTACTTC

V: TRBV10-2
J: TRBJ2-7
D: NA
size: once
CDR3: CASRFKGAGEQYF
DNA: TGCGCCAGCAGGTTTAAGGGGGCGGGAGAGCAGTACTTC

V: TRBV3-1/TRBV3-2
J: TRBJ2-1
D: NA
size: once
CDR3: CASSGGPRGTSSYNEQFF
DNA: TGTGCCAGCAGCGGGGGACCTCGAGGGACATCCTCCTACAATGAGCAGTTCTTC

V: TRBV11-3
J: TRBJ2-3
D: TRBD2
size: NA
CDR3: CASSFGSAGLTDTQYF
DNA: TGTGCCAGCAGCTTTGGGTCAGCGGGGCTCACAGATACGCAGTATTTT

V: TRBV9
J: TRBJ1-6
D: NA
size: NA
CDR3: CASSRGGRGGSPLHF
DNA: TGTGCCAGCAGCCGGGGAGGGAGGGGAGGCTCACCCCTCCACTTT

V: TRBV9
J: TRBJ1-1
D: NA
size: NA
CDR3: CASSVEGWGRDTEAFF
DNA: TGTGCCAGCAGCGTAGAGGGGTGGGGCAGGGATACTGAAGCTTTCTTT

V: TRBV5-4
J: TRBJ2-5
D: TRBD1
size: NA
CDR3: CATAQGTETQYF
DNA: TGTGCCACAGCACAGGGGACGGAGACCCAGTACTTC

V: TRBV19
J: TRBJ1-1
D: NA
size: NA
CDR3: CASSLSRNTEAFF
DNA: TGTGCCAGTAGTCTATCCCGGAACACTGAAGCTTTCTTT

V: TRBV25-1
J: TRBJ2-5
D: NA
size: NA
CDR3: CASRDRTETGTQYF
DNA: TGTGCCAGCAGAGACCGGACAGAGACGGGGACCCAGTACTTC

V: TRBV7-2
J: TRBJ2-7
D: NA
size: NA
CDR3: CASSLVGGPYEQYF
DNA: TGTGCCAGCAGCTTAGTGGGGGGGCCTTACGAGCAGTACTTC

V: TRBV19
J: TRBJ1-1
D: TRBD1
size: few
CDR3: CASRKQGLATEAFF
DNA: TGTGCCAGTAGAAAACAGGGGCTGGCCACTGAAGCTTTCTTT

V: TRBV10-1
J: TRBJ1-5
D: TRBD1
size: NA
CDR3: CAASDRGLSNQPQHF
DNA: TGCGCCGCCTCGGACAGGGGTTTGAGCAATCAGCCCCAGCATTTT

V: TRBV19
J: TRBJ2-7
D: TRBD1
size: NA
CDR3: CASSIGTGQKSYEQYF
DNA: TGTGCCAGTAGTATTGGGACAGGCCAGAAATCCTACGAGCAGTACTTC